The entry below describes one TCR beta chain. Each participant's cohort was designated according to participant-reported clinical history. Trimming took 4 bases from V and 6 from J; bases not matched to a gene: 7. From germline, CDR1 is SGDLS and CDR2 YYNGEE. The CDR3 covers 15 residues. This record belongs to a study of blood T cell repertoires in COVID-19. Per the authors' pipeline: Reference gene primer amplification yielded estimated nucleated cell counts. The repertoire was sequenced with immunoSEQ multiplex PCR; TCRdb's copy has only in-frame clones and lacks some. For V, J and clone size, that table is used; D and trimming come from the DNA. The sample yields approximately 270,000 clones, about 90% seen once.

The chain uses TRBV9 and TRBJ1-2, with TRBD1 identical over 12 bases. Sequencing used PBMCs or T cells enriched from blood (not recorded which). This clonotype was sampled from a woman aged 25 to 39 with acute COVID-19. The CDR3: CASSTGTGGIDGYTF. DNA of the CDR3: TGTGCCAGCAGCACCGGGACAGGGGGCATTGATGGCTACACCTTC.